Listed below are T cell receptor beta chains from one sample, sequenced in a study of OX40 agonist ivuxolimab in advanced cancers. Using immunoSEQ multiplex PCR, the repertoire was profiled, and TCRdb retains in-frame clones only, with some absent. The repertoire holds around 40,000 clones, with approximately 80% as singletons. The specimen comprised CD4+ or CD8+ T cells sorted from blood, sampled in a trial of the OX40 agonist ivuxolimab. These TCRs come from an adult with an advanced solid tumor such as melanoma, head and neck, liver or kidney cancer. Both conserved end residues are part of each CDR3. A D gene is named only where the DNA matches it firmly. Clone size is not always given. Where it is, it says once, few, many or a class for expanded clones.

>TRBV19|TRBD1|TRBJ1-6|once
TGTGCCAGTAGCGACAGGGCGGGCTGGAATTCACCCCTCCACTTT
CASSDRAGWNSPLHF
>TRBV5-6|TRBD2|TRBJ2-2|.
TGTGCCAGCAGCTTGTTGAGCGGGAGCACTGTAGGGGAGCTGTTTTTT
CASSLLSGSTVGELFF
>TRBV5-4|TRBD2|TRBJ2-5|.
TGTGCCAGCAGCTTTCCGGGGGGTCAAGAGACCCAGTACTTC
CASSFPGGQETQYF
>TRBV5-1|TRBD2|TRBJ2-1|.
TGCGCCAGCAGCTTCCCAGCGGGGAAAGGGGACAATGAGCAGTTCTTC
CASSFPAGKGDNEQFF
>TRBV11-2|.|TRBJ1-4|.
TGTGCCAGCAGTCAGCCAACTAATGAAAAACTGTTTTTT
CASSQPTNEKLFF
>TRBV5-1|.|TRBJ2-7|.
TGCGCCAGCAGCTTGGGGGCAGCCTACGAGCAGTACTTC
CASSLGAAYEQYF
>TRBV19|TRBD2|TRBJ2-5|.
TGTGCCAGTAGTATTCACCTCCTGGGGGGGGAAGTACAAGAGACCCAGTACTTC
CASSIHLLGGEVQETQYF
>TRBV19|TRBD1|TRBJ1-5|.
TGTGCCACGACCAGACAGGGACAACAGCCCCAGCATTTT
CATTRQGQQPQHF
>TRBV11-2|.|TRBJ2-1|.
TGTGCCAGCAGCTTATACGGCCTTAGCTCCTACAATGAGCAGTTCTTC
CASSLYGLSSYNEQFF
>TRBV6-5|.|TRBJ1-1|.
TGTGCCAGCAGTTACCCCCCGGGACGGACGAACACTGAAGCTTTCTTT
CASSYPPGRTNTEAFF
>TRBV23-1|.|TRBJ2-7|few
TGCGCCACGAGGGGGTGCGAGCAGTACTTC
CATRGCEQYF
>TRBV20-1|.|TRBJ2-3|.
TGCAGTGCCCAGTGGTCAGATACGCAGTATTTT
CSAQWSDTQYF
>TRBV7-6|.|TRBJ1-1|.
TGTGCCAGCAGCTTAGGGCAGGTACCCACTGAAGCTTTCTTT
CASSLGQVPTEAFF
>TRBV27|TRBD1|TRBJ2-4|medium-sized
TGTGCCAGCAGCCTTACGGGACAGGGCGTCAAAAACATTCAGTACTTC
CASSLTGQGVKNIQYF
>TRBV5-4|.|TRBJ1-1|.
TGTGCCAGCAGCTTGGGACAGCCGGGAGCTGAAGCTTTCTTT
CASSLGQPGAEAFF
>TRBV14|.|TRBJ2-1|.
TGTGCCAGCAGCCAACTACCTAGCTACAATGAGCAGTTCTTC
CASSQLPSYNEQFF
>TRBV30|.|TRBJ1-3|.
TGTGCCTGGAGTGTCGGGTCAGGGCCTGGAAACACCATATATTTT
CAWSVGSGPGNTIYF
>TRBV7-2|.|TRBJ2-1|.
TGTGCCAGCGGCCCTAAAGGCTACAATGAGCAGTTCTTC
CASGPKGYNEQFF
>TRBV6-9|TRBD1|TRBJ1-1|.
TGTGCCAGCAGTTTCCTTACGACAGGGTTGACTGAAGCTTTCTTT
CASSFLTTGLTEAFF
>TRBV5-1|.|TRBJ2-7|.
TGCGCCAGCAGCTTGGCATCCGATCCCTACGAGCAGTACTTC
CASSLASDPYEQYF
>TRBV7-2|.|TRBJ1-2|.
TGTGCCAGCAGCTTAGAAGTAGTTCGTGGCTACACCTTC
CASSLEVVRGYTF
>TRBV5-4|TRBD2|TRBJ2-7|.
TGTGCCAGCAGCTTGTTCGCTAGCGGGACTTACTACGAGCAGTACTTC
CASSLFASGTYYEQYF
>TRBV27|TRBD1|TRBJ1-5|.
TGTGCCAGCAGTTTATTTCCTTCGGGGACAGCTAACAATCAGCCCCAGCATTTT
CASSLFPSGTANNQPQHF
>TRBV30|.|TRBJ2-3|.
TGTGCCTGGACCGAGTCCCGTTTGGTTACGCAGTATTTT
CAWTESRLVTQYF
>TRBV11-2|TRBD1|TRBJ2-1|.
TGTGCCAGCAGCTCCCTGACAGGGGGCTTGTCGGGGCAGTTCTTC
CASSSLTGGLSGQFF
>TRBV19|TRBD2|TRBJ2-1|.
TGTGCCAGTAGTATGGGAGGGAGTTCACCCAGGGATGAGCAGTTCTTC
CASSMGGSSPRDEQFF
>TRBV5-1|.|TRBJ2-2|.
TGCGCCAGCAGCTTGGGGGGCACGAACACCGGGGAGCTGTTTTTT
CASSLGGTNTGELFF